What follows are 9 T cell receptor beta chains derived from one specimen sequenced in a study of blood T cell repertoires in COVID-19. Libraries were prepared by immunoSEQ multiplex PCR; TCRdb keeps only in-frame clonotypes and omits some of them. The table records about 79,000 clones, 85% to 90% of them present only once. The sample consisted of peripheral blood. The receptors derive from a man between 45 and 60 years old with active COVID-19.

The rearrangement joins TRBV7-7 to TRBJ2-1; a weak D match, TRBD2 (6 bases). CDR1 is SSHAT and CDR2 is FNYEAQ in the germline V gene (reference sequence). Trimming removed 3 bases from V and 0 bases from J, with 12 bases in between. The CDR3 runs 16 residues. CDR3 region: CASSLGGRSSYNEQFF. The CDR3 nucleotides read TGTGCCAGCAGCTTGGGAGGAAGGAGCTCCTACAATGAGCAGTTCTTC.

The V call is TRBV18, the J call TRBJ2-3; 10 nucleotides line up with TRBD1. Per the germline V gene, CDR1 is KGHSH and CDR2 is LQKENI. There are 15 residues in the CDR3. V lost 4 bases, J lost 6 bases, and 7 bases stayed unmatched. The DNA of the CDR3 is TGTGCCAGCTCACGTGGACAGGGGGAATGGGATACGCAGTATTTT. Amino acid sequence: CASSRGQGEWDTQYF. The variable domain in full, completed from reference TRBV18 and TRBJ2-3, reads NAGVMQNPRHLVRRRGQEARLRCSPMKGHSHVYWYRQLPEEGLKFMVYLQKENIIDESGMPKERFSAEFPKEGPSILRIQQVVRGDSAAYFCASSRGQGEWDTQYFGPGTRLTVL.

V usage is TRBV6-4 and J usage is TRBJ1-5, with a possible D match to TRBD1 (5 bases). Germline V gives CDR1 MRHNA, CDR2 SNTAGT. The CDR3 runs to 14 residues. With 6 bases removed from V and 2 bases from J, the gap between germline ends came to 11 bases. In DNA form, the CDR3 reads TGTGCCAGCAGCCAGGGCGAGGGCAATCAGCCCCAGCATTTT. Its protein product is CASSQGEGNQPQHF.

The chain links TRBV18 to TRBJ1-1; 7 nucleotides align to TRBD1. Germline CDR1 and CDR2: KGHSH and LQKENI. Trimming cost V 2 bases and J 4 bases; bases outside gene matches: 10. The CDR3 has 16 residues. In nucleotides, the CDR3 is TGTGCCAGCTCACCAGGGACAGCCCCAGGAGGCACTGAAGCTTTCTTT. This gives the protein CASSPGTAPGGTEAFF. The complete variable domain, with remaining parts taken from reference TRBV18 and TRBJ1-1, reads NAGVMQNPRHLVRRRGQEARLRCSPMKGHSHVYWYRQLPEEGLKFMVYLQKENIIDESGMPKERFSAEFPKEGPSILRIQQVVRGDSAAYFCASSPGTAPGGTEAFFGQGTRLTVV.

The chain employs TRBV18 and TRBJ2-1, with a weak D call TRBD2 (5 bases). The CDR3 loop spans 12 amino acids. V was shortened by 5 bases and J by 9 bases, with 11 bases between the two germline ends. Germline loops: CDR1 KGHSH, CDR2 LQKENI. The CDR3 DNA is TGTGCCAGCTCATCAATCCGGGGTGAGCAGTTCTTC. Amino acids: CASSSIRGEQFF.

This chain joins TRBV11-2 and TRBJ1-4; possible D gene TRBD1, 6 bases. Germline assignment: CDR1 SGHAT and CDR2 FQNNGV. This CDR3 comprises 14 residues. V was clipped by 5 bases and J by 8 bases, with 15 bases between them. DNA of the CDR3: TGTGCCAGCAGCCCGAACAGGGTAGTGGAAAAACTGTTTTTT. Translated: CASSPNRVVEKLFF.

The gene calls are TRBV6-6 and TRBJ1-1, with D possibly TRBD1 on 6 matching bases. Germline loops: CDR1 MNHNY, CDR2 SVGAGI (reference sequence). CDR3 size: 12 residues. Trimming took off 3 bases at V and 8 bases at J, with 10 bases between the two ends. The CDR3 coding sequence is TGTGCCAGCAGTTATACGACAGGAGAAGCTTTCTTT. Protein sequence: CASSYTTGEAFF.

The rearrangement links TRBV9 to TRBJ2-3, with D hard to call. The V end lost 0 bases, the J end lost 6 bases, and 14 bases lay between the germline ends. Germline-derived CDR1 and CDR2 are SGDLS and YYNGEE. This CDR3 is built from 15 residues. CDR3 sequence (DNA): TGTGCCAGCAGCGTAGCGGTATCGCCCGGGGATACGCAGTATTTT. It yields the protein CASSVAVSPGDTQYF. The variable domain in full, with the rest retrieved from reference TRBV9 and TRBJ2-3, is DSGVTQTPKHLITATGQRVTLRCSPRSGDLSVYWYQQSLDQGLQFLIQYYNGEERAKGNILERFSAQQFPDLHSELNLSSLELGDSALYFCASSVAVSPGDTQYFGPGTRLTVL.

The V and J genes are TRBV10-3 and TRBJ1-5; 12 bases line up with TRBD1. Unmatched junction bases numbered 4, after V lost 2 bases and J lost 5 bases. The CDR3 spans 16 residues. CDR1 and CDR2 (germline): ENHRY, SYGVKD. The CDR3 spells CAISEPGQGAHQPQHF. CDR3 bases: TGTGCCATCAGTGAGCCGGGACAGGGGGCTCATCAGCCCCAGCATTTT.